This T cell receptor beta chain was identified during a study of vaccination and CD4 T cells after COVID-19. Overall study: Post-vaccination specimens were collected at a median of 72 days following dose two (range 14 to 241).

The treatment denotes: approximately 10-day PBMC culture with coronavirus spike peptide pools or control peptides (ViraFEST assay). Findings and caveats of the study: Convalescent patients' median share of reactive clones seen only post-vaccination was approximately 85%. Median SARS-CoV-2-reactive clonotypes rose from roughly 22 to 38, not significantly.

Cultured CD4+ T-cell DNA underwent Oncomine TCR Beta short-read sequencing. TCRdb independently ran MiXCR on the PCR reads; one entry per CDR3 protein. The table lists around 20,000 distinct CDR3 sequences, 40% of them singletons. Notes on this clonotype: Its matching antigen is unknown.

The source material was CD4+ T cells from blood, cultured in vitro, sampled after SARS-CoV-2 vaccination. The clonotype was recovered from a human donor who had recovered from COVID-19.

CDR3 nucleotide sequence: TGCAGCGTTGAACGAGGGGCCGGTGAGCAGTTCTTC. This translates into CSVERGAGEQFF. The chain uses TRBV29-1 and TRBJ2-1, with D perhaps TRBD1 or TRBD2 (5 bases each). The CDR3 is made up of 12 amino acids. The germline V gene encodes CDR1 SQVTM and CDR2 ANQGSEA. V was cut by 2 bases and J by 9 bases, with 11 bases left in between.